Following are 8 T cell receptor beta chains from one sample sequenced in a study of CD8+CD57+ T cells in acquired aplastic anemia. All sequencing subjects had displayed CD8+CD57+ cell expansion on flow cytometry. Genomic DNA constituted the template upon which TCR beta VDJ and CDR3 profiling was performed. One entry per CDR3 protein, called by TCRdb with MiXCR from the reads. The sample includes hundreds of thousands of distinct CDR3 sequences, around 30% of them seen just once. Sequences were obtained from sorted CD4+, CD8+, or CD8+CD57+ T cells (not recorded which) from PBMCs. Receptors were obtained from a human donor with aplastic anemia.

This clonotype was recorded many times. The J gene is TRBJ1-5, the V gene TRBV2; D uncertain. V was pared by 3 bases and J by 4 bases, with 10 bases between. This CDR3 is 14 amino acids long. Per germline, CDR1 SNHLY and CDR2 FYNNEI. The CDR3: CASSDQSENQPQHF. As DNA, the CDR3 is TGTGCCAGCAGTGATCAATCAGAGAATCAGCCCCAGCATTTT.

The chain uses TRBV29-1 and TRBJ1-1, with D possibly TRBD1 on 6 matching bases. Germline lookup yields CDR1 SQVTM and CDR2 ANQGSEA. CDR3 length: 12 residues. The V end lost 7 bases, the J end lost 8 bases, and 17 bases lay between the germline ends. The CDR3 DNA reads TGCAGCGGGACCATACAGGGCAGGGAAGCTTTCTTT. This codes for CSGTIQGREAFF.

Remarks on this clonotype: The conserved closing phenylalanine or tryptophan is absent in this CDR3, likely reflecting a read error. It is unclear where the CDR3 begins or ends on the DNA, so no DNA is shown, and the CDR3 is as TCRdb lists it. This sequence joins TRBV9 and TRBJ1-2. The CDR3 sequence runs 9 residues, both termini included. Germline CDR1 and CDR2: SGDLS and YYNGEE. This CDR3 is CASSPQLTR.

This chain connects TRBV19 to TRBJ1-2; 11 bases match TRBD1. This CDR3 region has 15 residues. Unmatched junction bases numbered 4, after V lost 3 bases and J lost 4 bases. Germline V gives CDR1 LNHDA, CDR2 SQIVND (reference sequence). CDR3: CASSMRTGGLYGYTF. The CDR3 DNA sequence: TGTGCCAGTAGTATGAGGACAGGGGGCCTCTATGGCTACACCTTC.

This clonotype was recorded many times. This rearrangement joins TRBV2 to TRBJ1-2; D is perhaps TRBD1 (5 bases). Germline CDR1 is SNHLY and CDR2 is FYNNEI. This CDR3 region has 14 residues. V gave up 4 bases and J gave up 1 base, with 10 bases separating them. The CDR3 sequence: CASSGQTGNYGYTF. CDR3 nucleotide sequence: TGTGCCAGCAGTGGACAGACGGGTAACTATGGCTACACCTTC.

This clonotype was recorded at least ten times. This chain connects TRBV24-1 to TRBJ2-2, with 11 bases identical to TRBD2. J lost 1 base, V lost 5 bases, and 2 bases had no gene match. Germline loops: CDR1 KGHDR, CDR2 SFDVKD. CDR3 length: 16 residues. As DNA, the CDR3 is TGTGCCACCAGTGTGGGGACTAGCGGGAACACCGGGGAGCTGTTTTTT. Translated: CATSVGTSGNTGELFF.

The DNA of the CDR3 is TGCGCCAGCAGCTTGGCCAGCGGAGGGGGGATCCGGGGCTACACCTTC. It specifies CASSLASGGGIRGYTF. V is TRBV5-1 and J is TRBJ1-2; D perhaps matches TRBD1 (6 bases). Per germline, CDR1 SGHRS and CDR2 YFSETQ. This CDR3 spans 16 amino acids. V gave up 0 bases and J gave up 8 bases, with 20 bases separating them.

The rearrangement uses TRBV19 and TRBJ1-2, with 9 bases lining up with TRBD1. Germline V gives CDR1 LNHDA, CDR2 SQIVND (reference sequence). With V trimmed by 5 bases and J by 8 bases, 9 bases remained unmatched. This CDR3 contains 14 residues. Written as DNA, the CDR3 is TGTGCCAGTAGTGGGACGGGACAGGGTGGAGGCTACACCTTC. It encodes CASSGTGQGGGYTF.